The sequence of this T cell receptor (beta chain) was determined in a study of T cell responses to AZD1222 COVID-19 vaccine. Points from the study as a whole: White British donors predominated, females outnumbered males, and clonal diversity was possibly underestimated.

Sequenced by immunoSEQ multiplex PCR; TCRdb stores in-frame clones only, minus some. The sample consists of tens of thousands of clones, 80% to 90% of them appearing once. About this clone itself: Its antigen is as yet unknown.

The sequence came from an adult in good health. Sequenced material: peripheral blood, taken on day 0 of AZD1222 vaccination.

CDR3 loop: CATSDTGTGDSDTQYF. Here the CDR3 DNA reads TGTGCCACCAGTGATACGGGGACAGGGGACTCAGATACGCAGTATTTT. This chain joins TRBV24-1 and TRBJ2-3, with 10 nucleotides matching TRBD1. The CDR3 covers 16 residues. J gave up 4 bases and V 3 bases, and 6 bases lay outside the gene matches. Germline V gene sequence: CDR1 KGHDR, CDR2 SFDVKD.